This T cell receptor beta chain was identified in a study of blood T cell repertoires in COVID-19. Turning to the study itself: Cohort 3 donors were reported recovered after two negative PCRs, clearance, or symptom resolution. COVID-19 samples from acute and convalescent phases originated in the United States, Italy and Spain. T cells, B-cell-depleted T cells, or PBMCs provided the cDNA or gDNA that served as material.

TCRdb keeps only in-frame clones here, not all; method: immunoSEQ multiplex PCR. The top ten clones hold approximately 1.9% of a sample with hundreds of thousands of clones, 87% of them seen once. Trimming shortened V by 6 bases and J by 5 bases, and 9 bases separated the two germline ends. The CDR3 contains 12 residues. Germline V CDR1 and CDR2: ENHRY, SYGVKD. Those enrolled, adults aged roughly 18 to 89 years, came from roughly 23 US areas. This chain joins TRBV10-3 and TRBJ2-3; tentative D call: TRBD1 (6 bases). Sequencing was carried out using PBMCs or T cells enriched from blood (not recorded which). This sequence was found in a man between 40 and 49 years old in a cohort exposed to, infected with or recovered from COVID-19 (not recorded which). CDR3 amino acids: CAISPQGDTQYF. CDR3 nucleotides: TGTGCCATCAGCCCACAGGGAGATACGCAGTATTTT.